This T cell receptor beta chain was profiled in a study of blood T cell repertoires in COVID-19. Study-wide context: The United States, Italy and Spain supplied acute and convalescent COVID-19 samples. PBMCs, B-cell-depleted T cells, or T cells provided the cDNA or gDNA that made up the material.

CDR3 size: 12 residues. Trimming stripped 4 bases from V and 8 bases from J, with 9 bases between. Per the germline V gene, CDR1 is LNHDA and CDR2 is SQIVND (reference sequence). Method: immunoSEQ multiplex PCR; TCRdb's copy keeps in-frame clones and lacks some. This repertoire shows about 130,000 clones, less than 85% found once; its top ten account for approximately 12%. What was sequenced was peripheral blood. This receptor was obtained from a woman aged 60-75 years with acute or convalescent COVID-19. The genes are TRBV19 and TRBJ1-5; D gene unclear. CDR3 protein: CASSTLRKPQHF. As DNA, the CDR3 is TGTGCCAGTAGTACGCTACGAAAGCCCCAGCATTTT.